The 6 T cell receptor beta chains below all came from one sample that was sequenced in a study of blood T cell repertoires in COVID-19. Repertoires were generated with immunoSEQ multiplex PCR, while TCRdb's copy carries only in-frame clones and drops some. The sample includes about 190,000 clones, about nine tenths seen only once; the top ten take 2.1%. Sequencing was performed on peripheral blood. The receptors originated from a man between 65 and 85 years old with active or convalescent COVID-19.

The genes are TRBV28 and TRBJ2-1; no clear D gene. The CDR3 is 12 residues long. Trimming stripped 3 bases from V and 7 bases from J, with 7 bases between. Looked up from germline, CDR1 is MDHEN and CDR2 is SYDVKM. The CDR3 here is CASSFPGNEQFF. In DNA form, the CDR3 reads TGTGCCAGCAGTTTCCCCGGGAATGAGCAGTTCTTC.

This sequence joins TRBV7-2 and TRBJ2-3, with TRBD2 matching 16 bases. This CDR3 contains 15 residues. Germline V CDR1 and CDR2: SGHTA, FQGNSA. The V gene end was trimmed by 5 bases and the J gene end by 6 bases; junction bases not matched to a gene: 2. The CDR3 region has the DNA TGTGCCAGCAGCCTGGGACTAGCGGGGGGGGATACGCAGTATTTT. Residues: CASSLGLAGGDTQYF.

The V gene is TRBV7-2, the J gene TRBJ2-2, with 11 nucleotides matching TRBD1. This CDR3 region has 13 residues. The ends lost 10 bases at V and 6 bases at J; junction bases unmatched: 4. Germline-derived CDR1 and CDR2 are SGHTA and FQGNSA. The chain's CDR3 is CATSGQGAGELFF. CDR3 in DNA: TGTGCCACATCGGGACAGGGGGCCGGGGAGCTGTTTTTT.

The chain links TRBV27 to TRBJ1-5, with no clear D. Germline V gene data show CDR1 as MNHEY and CDR2 as SMNVEV (reference sequence). The CDR3 runs to 14 residues. V dropped 5 bases and J dropped 3 bases, with 11 bases sitting between them. This CDR3 reads CASSPTWANQPQHF. DNA for the CDR3: TGTGCCAGCAGTCCCACGTGGGCCAATCAGCCCCAGCATTTT.

The chain links TRBV19 to TRBJ1-4; TRBD1 aligns across 7 bases. The CDR3 is made up of 15 amino acids. Losses at the gene ends were 9 bases for V and 7 bases for J; bases not matched to a gene: 14. From germline, CDR1 is LNHDA and CDR2 SQIVND (reference sequence). The CDR3 region is CASKSPQGRSEKLFF. The CDR3 DNA sequence: TGTGCCAGCAAGTCCCCACAGGGGCGGAGTGAAAAACTGTTTTTT.

The J gene is TRBJ2-7, the V gene TRBV19; 12 bases line up with TRBD1. V lost 4 bases to trimming and J lost 6 bases; unmatched junction nucleotides: 7. This CDR3 comprises 15 residues. CDR1 is LNHDA and CDR2 is SQIVND in the germline V gene (reference sequence). The CDR3 DNA sequence: TGTGCCAGTAGTAGCTTCCGGGACAGGGGGCGCGAGCAGTACTTC. It specifies CASSSFRDRGREQYF.